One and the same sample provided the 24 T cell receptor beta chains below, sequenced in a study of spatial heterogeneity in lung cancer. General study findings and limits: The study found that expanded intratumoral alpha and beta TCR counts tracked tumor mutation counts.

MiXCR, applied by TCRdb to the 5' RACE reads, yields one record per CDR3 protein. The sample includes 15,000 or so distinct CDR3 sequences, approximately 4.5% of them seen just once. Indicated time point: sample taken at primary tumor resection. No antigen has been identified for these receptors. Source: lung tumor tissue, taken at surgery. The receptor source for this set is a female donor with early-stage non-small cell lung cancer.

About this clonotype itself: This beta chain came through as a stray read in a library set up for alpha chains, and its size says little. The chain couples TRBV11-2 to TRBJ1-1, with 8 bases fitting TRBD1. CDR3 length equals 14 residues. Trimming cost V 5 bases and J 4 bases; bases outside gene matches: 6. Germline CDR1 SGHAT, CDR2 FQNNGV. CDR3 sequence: CASSPQGARTEAFF. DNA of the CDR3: TGTGCCAGCAGCCCTCAGGGGGCGCGCACTGAAGCTTTCTTT.

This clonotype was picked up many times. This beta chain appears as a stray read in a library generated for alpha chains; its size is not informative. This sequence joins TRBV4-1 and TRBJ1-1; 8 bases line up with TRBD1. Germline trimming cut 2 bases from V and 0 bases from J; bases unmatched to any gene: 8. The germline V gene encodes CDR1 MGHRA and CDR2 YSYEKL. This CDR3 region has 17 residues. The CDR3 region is CASSQRILTGVNTEAFF. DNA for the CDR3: TGCGCCAGCAGCCAACGGATATTGACAGGGGTGAACACTGAAGCTTTCTTT.

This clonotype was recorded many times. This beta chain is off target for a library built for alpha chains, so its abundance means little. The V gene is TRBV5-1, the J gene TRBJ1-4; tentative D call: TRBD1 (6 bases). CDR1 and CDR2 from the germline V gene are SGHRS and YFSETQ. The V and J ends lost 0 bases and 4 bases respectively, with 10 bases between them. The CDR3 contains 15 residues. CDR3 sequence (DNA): TGCGCCAGCAGCTTGGGGACAGCACTTAATGAAAAACTGTTTTTT. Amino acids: CASSLGTALNEKLFF.

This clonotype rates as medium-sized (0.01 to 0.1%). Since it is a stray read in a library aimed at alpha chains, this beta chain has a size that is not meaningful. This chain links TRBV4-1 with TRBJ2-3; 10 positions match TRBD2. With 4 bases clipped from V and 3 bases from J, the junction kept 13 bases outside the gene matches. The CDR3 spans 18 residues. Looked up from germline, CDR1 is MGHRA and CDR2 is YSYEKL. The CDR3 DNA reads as TGCGCCAGCAGCCCTACGCAGACCCAACTAGCGGGGACAGATACGCAGTATTTT. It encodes CASSPTQTQLAGTDTQYF.

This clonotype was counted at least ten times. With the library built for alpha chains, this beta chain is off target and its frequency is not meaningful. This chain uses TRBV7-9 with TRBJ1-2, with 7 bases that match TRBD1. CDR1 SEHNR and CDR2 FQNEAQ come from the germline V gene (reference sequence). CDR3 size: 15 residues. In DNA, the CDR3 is TGTGTGAGCACCGGGGCGCAGGGGGAAAACTATGGCTACACCTTC. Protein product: CVSTGAQGENYGYTF.

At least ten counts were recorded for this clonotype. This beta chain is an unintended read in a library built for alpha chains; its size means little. CDR3 sequence (DNA): TGTGCCAGCAGTCGGAGGGACCAGCCCCAGCATTTT. Translation: CASSRRDQPQHF. V usage is TRBV12-3 or TRBV12-4 and J usage is TRBJ1-5; D possibly corresponds to TRBD1 (5 bases). The CDR3 runs 12 residues. The V end was cut by 5 bases, the J end by 7 bases, with 9 bases between.

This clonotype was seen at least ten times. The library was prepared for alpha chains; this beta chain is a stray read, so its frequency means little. CDR3 DNA sequence: TGTGCCAGCAGTGACAGGGGGCGCGGCACTGAAGCTTTCTTT. Amino acids: CASSDRGRGTEAFF. V gene TRBV6-1 combines with J gene TRBJ1-1; 8 bases align to TRBD1. The CDR3 length is 14 residues. Trimming at V came to 3 bases and at J to 4 bases, leaving 4 bases not matched to a gene. Germline V gene lookup returns CDR1 MNHNS and CDR2 SASEGT.

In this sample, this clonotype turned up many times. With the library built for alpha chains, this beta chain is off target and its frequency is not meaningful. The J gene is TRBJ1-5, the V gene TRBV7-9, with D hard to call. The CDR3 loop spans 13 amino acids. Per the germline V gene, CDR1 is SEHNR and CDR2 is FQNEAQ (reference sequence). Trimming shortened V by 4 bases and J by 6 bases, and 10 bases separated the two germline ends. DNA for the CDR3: TGTGCCAGCAGCTCGTCGGACCGTCAGCCCCAGCATTTT. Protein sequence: CASSSSDRQPQHF.

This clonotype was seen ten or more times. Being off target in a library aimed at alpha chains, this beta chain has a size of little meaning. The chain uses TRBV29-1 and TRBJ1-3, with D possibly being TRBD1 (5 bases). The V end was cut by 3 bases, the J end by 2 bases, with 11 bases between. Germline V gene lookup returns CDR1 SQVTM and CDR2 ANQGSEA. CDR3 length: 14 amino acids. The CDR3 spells CSVEGWGAGNTIYF. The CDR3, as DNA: TGCAGCGTTGAGGGGTGGGGCGCTGGAAACACCATATATTTT.

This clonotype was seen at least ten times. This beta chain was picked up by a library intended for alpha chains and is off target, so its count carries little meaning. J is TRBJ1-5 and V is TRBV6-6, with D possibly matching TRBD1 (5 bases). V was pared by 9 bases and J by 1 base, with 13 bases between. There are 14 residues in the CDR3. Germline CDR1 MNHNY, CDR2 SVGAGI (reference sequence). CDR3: CASGPTESNQPQHF. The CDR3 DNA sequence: TGTGCCAGTGGACCGACAGAGAGCAATCAGCCCCAGCATTTT.

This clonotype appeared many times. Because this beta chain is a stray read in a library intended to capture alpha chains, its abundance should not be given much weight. The CDR3: CASSPRQGADTQYF. The CDR3, as DNA: TGTGCCAGCAGCCCGAGGCAGGGCGCCGATACGCAGTATTTT. This rearrangement joins TRBV7-6 to TRBJ2-3; a possible D gene is TRBD1 (5 bases). CDR3 length: 14 residues. V shed 5 bases and J shed 6 bases, with 15 bases lying between them. Looked up from germline, CDR1 is SGHVS and CDR2 is FNYEAQ.

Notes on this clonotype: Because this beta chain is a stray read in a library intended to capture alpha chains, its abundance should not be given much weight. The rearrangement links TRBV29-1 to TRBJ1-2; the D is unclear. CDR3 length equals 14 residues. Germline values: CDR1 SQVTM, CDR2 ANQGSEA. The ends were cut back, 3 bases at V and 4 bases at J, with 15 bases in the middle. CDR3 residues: CSVDAPGTRYGYTF. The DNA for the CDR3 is TGCAGCGTTGACGCCCCCGGAACCCGCTATGGCTACACCTTC.

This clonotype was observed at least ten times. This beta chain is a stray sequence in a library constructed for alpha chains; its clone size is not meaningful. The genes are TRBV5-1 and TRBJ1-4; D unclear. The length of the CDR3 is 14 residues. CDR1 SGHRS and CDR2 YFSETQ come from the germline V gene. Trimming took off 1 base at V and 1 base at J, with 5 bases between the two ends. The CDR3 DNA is TGCGCCAGCAGCTTGCTCGGAACTAATGAAAAACTGTTTTTT. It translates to CASSLLGTNEKLFF.

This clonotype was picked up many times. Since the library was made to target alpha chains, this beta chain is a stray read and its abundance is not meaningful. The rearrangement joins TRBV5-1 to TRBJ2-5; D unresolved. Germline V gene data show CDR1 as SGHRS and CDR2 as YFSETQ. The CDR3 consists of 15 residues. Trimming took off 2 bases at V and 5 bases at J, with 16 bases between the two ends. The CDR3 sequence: CASSFQTPADETQYF. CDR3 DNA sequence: TGCGCCAGCAGCTTTCAGACACCAGCTGATGAGACCCAGTACTTC.

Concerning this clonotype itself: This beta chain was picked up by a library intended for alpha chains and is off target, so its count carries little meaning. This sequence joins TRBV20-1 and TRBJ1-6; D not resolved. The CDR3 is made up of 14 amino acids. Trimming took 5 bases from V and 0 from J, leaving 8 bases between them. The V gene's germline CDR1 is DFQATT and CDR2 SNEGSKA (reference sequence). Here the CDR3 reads CSAFQSSYNSPLHF. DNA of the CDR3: TGCAGTGCTTTTCAGAGCTCCTATAATTCACCCCTCCACTTT.

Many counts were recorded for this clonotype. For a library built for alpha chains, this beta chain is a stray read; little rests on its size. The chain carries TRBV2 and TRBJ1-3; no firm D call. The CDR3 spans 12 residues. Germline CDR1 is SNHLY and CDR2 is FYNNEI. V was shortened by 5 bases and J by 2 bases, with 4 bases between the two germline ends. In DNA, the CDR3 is TGTGCCAGCAGTCAACCTGGAAACACCATATATTTT. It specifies CASSQPGNTIYF.

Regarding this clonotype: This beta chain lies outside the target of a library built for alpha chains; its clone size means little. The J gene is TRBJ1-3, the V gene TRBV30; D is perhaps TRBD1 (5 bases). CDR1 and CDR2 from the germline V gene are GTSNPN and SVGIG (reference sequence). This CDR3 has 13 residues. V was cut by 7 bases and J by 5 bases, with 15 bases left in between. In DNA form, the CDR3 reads TGTGCCTCCCAACGGGGCAGAAGAAACACCATATATTTT. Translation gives CASQRGRRNTIYF.

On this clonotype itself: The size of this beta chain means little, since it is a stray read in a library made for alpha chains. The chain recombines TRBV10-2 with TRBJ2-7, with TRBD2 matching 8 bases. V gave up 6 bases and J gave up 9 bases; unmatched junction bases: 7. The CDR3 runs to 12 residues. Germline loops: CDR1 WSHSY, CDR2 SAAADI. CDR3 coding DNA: TGCGCCAGCAGCCTGGCGGGGGGAGCGCAGTACTTC. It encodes CASSLAGGAQYF.

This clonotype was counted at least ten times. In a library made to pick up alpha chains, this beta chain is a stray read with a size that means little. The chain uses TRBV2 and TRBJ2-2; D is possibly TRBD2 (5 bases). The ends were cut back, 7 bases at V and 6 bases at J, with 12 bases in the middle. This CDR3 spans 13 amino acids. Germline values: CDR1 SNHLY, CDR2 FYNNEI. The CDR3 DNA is TGTGCCAGCAAGAGGGTGGTAGCCGGGGAGCTGTTTTTT. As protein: CASKRVVAGELFF.

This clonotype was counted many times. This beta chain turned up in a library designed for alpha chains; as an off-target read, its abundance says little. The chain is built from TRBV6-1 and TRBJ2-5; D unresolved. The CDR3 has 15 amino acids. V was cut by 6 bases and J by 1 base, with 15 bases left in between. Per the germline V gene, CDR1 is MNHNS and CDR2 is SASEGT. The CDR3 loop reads CASSAHPDGQETQYF. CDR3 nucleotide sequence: TGTGCCAGCAGCGCCCACCCGGACGGCCAAGAGACCCAGTACTTC.

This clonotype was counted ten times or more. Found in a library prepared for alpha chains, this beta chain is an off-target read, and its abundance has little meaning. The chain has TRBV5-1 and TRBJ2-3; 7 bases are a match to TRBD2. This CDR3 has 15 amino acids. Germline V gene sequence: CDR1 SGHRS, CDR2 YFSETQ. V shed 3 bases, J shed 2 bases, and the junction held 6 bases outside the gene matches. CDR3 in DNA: TGCGCCAGCAGCTCTCGCGGGGGAAACACAGATACGCAGTATTTT. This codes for CASSSRGGNTDTQYF.

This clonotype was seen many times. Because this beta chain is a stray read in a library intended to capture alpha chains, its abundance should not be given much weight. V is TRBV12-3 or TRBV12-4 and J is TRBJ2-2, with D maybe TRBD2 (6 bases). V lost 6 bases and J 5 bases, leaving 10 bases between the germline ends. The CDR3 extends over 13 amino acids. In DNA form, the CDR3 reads TGTGCCAGCAGACGTCGGGGGACCGGGGAGCTGTTTTTT. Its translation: CASRRRGTGELFF.

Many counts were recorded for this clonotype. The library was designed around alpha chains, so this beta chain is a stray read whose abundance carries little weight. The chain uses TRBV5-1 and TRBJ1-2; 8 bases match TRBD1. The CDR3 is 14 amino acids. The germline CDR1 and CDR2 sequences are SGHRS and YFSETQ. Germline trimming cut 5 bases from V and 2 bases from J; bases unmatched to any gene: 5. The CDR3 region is CASSRGQGNYGYTF. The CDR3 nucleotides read TGCGCCAGCAGTCGTGGACAGGGCAACTATGGCTACACCTTC.

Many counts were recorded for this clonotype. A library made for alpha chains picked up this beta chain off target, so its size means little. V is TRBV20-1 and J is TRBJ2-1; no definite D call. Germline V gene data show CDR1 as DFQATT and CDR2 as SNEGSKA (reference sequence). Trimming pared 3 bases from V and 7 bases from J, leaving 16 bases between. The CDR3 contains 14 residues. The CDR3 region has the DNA TGCAGTGCTAGTCCCACCGGGCCTTTGAATGAGCAGTTCTTC. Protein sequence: CSASPTGPLNEQFF.